The text below deals with one TCR beta chain. TCRdb's table, derived via immunoSEQ multiplex PCR, lists solely in-frame clones and lacks some. The data hold 80,000 or so clones, with under 97% observed a single time. The CDR3 is made up of 13 amino acids. The V and J ends lost 9 bases and 5 bases respectively, with 16 bases between them. Germline V lookup: CDR1 SNHLY, CDR2 FYNNEI. The data originate from a study of technical replicates of blood from a handful of donors. This receptor was taken from a human donor in good health. The sample was T cells isolated from PBMCs. The rearrangement uses TRBV2 and TRBJ1-2; possibly TRBD1 for D (5 bases). Here the CDR3 reads CARAGNPIYGYTF. The CDR3 DNA reads TGTGCCAGAGCAGGGAACCCAATTTATGGCTACACCTTC.